This T cell receptor (beta chain) is drawn from a study of shared clonotypes between healthy human individuals. Across the whole study: CD8 memory received one plate per donor, CD8 naive two, CD4 memory three and CD4 naive three.

In the study's own analysis: Sequence data from immunoSEQ were junction-only and lacked quality scores; consequently, filtering differed. Clones were read by immunoSEQ multiplex PCR, and TCRdb kept only the in-frame ones, dropping some. That table gives V, J and clone size, and the DNA gave D and trimming. This sample has hundreds of thousands of clones, with about 96% found just once. Points on this clone: No antigen is known for it.

Trimming pared 0 bases from V and 0 bases from J, leaving 11 bases between. Germline assignment: CDR1 LNHNV and CDR2 YYDKDF (reference sequence). This CDR3 has 17 amino acids. Only CD45RO-negative cells positively selected for CCR7 counted as naive CD8 cells, so terminally differentiated effector memory CD45RA+ cells were excluded. Whole-study findings and limits: Even with large depth, rarefaction showed that sorted-subset sequencing was incomplete. Richness estimates generally favored naive over memory subsets.

What was sequenced was naive CD8+ T cells sorted from blood. J is TRBJ2-2 and V is TRBV15, with D unresolved. This TCR was sampled from a young woman in good health. Written as DNA, the CDR3 is TGTGCCACCAGCAGAGATCTTGGCAGCGCGAACACCGGGGAGCTGTTTTTT. It specifies CATSRDLGSANTGELFF.